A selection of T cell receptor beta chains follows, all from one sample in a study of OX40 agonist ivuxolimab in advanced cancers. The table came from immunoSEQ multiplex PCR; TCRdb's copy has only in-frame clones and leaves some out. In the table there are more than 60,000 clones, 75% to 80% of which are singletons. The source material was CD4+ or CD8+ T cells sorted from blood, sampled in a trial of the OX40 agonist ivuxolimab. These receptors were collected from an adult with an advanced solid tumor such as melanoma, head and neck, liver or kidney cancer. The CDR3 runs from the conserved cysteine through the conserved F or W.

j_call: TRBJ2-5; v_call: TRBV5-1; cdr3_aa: CASSLGTSVTWETQYF
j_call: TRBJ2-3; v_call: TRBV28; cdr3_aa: CASSPPLAGGRTDTQYF
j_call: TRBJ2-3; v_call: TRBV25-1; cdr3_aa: CASSDSGRSTDTQYF
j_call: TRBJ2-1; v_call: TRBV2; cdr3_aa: CASSEAETGGSDEQFF
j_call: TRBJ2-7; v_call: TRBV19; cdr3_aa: CASSFMIASSYEQYF
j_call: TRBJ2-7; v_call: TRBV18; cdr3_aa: CASSLGTVSYEQYF
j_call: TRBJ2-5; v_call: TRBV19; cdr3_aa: CASSIGWDQQETQYF
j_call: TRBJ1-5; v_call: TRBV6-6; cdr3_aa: CASKGGMSNQPQHF
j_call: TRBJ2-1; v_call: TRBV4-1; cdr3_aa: CASSQPRGGTSYNEQFF
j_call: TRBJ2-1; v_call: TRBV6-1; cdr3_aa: CASSEGEGFF
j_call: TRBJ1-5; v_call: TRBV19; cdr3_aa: CASSQGGNQPQHF
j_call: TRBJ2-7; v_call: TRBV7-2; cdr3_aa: CASSQKVHTPYEQYF
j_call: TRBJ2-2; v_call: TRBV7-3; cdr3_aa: CASSFLAGEGTGELFF
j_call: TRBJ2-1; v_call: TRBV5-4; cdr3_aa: CASSPGGAGGSEQFF
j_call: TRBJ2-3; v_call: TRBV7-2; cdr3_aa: CASSLQGISADTQYF
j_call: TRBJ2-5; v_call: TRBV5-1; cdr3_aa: CASSLSGQVETQYF
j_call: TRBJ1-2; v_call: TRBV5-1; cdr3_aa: CASSSGTGGYGYTF
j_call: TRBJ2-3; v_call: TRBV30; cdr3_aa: CAWSRTSRDTQYF
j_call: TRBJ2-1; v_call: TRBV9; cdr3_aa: CASSVEVAGYQIGEQFF
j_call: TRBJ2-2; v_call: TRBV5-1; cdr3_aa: CASSPGTGWTGELFF
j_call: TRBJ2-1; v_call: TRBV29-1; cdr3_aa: CSVESTGLNEQFF
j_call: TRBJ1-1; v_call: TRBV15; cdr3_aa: CATSRWDRGNTEAFF
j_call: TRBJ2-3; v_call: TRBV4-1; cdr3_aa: CASSQEWLAFSTDTQYF
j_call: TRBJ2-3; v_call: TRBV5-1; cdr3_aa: CASSLGQDPDTQYF
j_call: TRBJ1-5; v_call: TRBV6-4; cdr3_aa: CASSARVGQPQHF
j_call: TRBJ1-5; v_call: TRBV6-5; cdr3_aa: CASSLGGANQPQHF
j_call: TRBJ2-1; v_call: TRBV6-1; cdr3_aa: CASSPQQPYNEQFF
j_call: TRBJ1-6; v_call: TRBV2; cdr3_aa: CASIPLRNSPLHF
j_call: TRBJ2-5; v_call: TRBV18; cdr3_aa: CASSPKETQYF
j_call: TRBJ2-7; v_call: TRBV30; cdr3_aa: CAWSVLGGRQYF
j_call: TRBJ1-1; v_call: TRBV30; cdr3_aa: CACNRVRNTEAFF
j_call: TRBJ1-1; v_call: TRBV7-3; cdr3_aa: CASSLQQGDTEAFF
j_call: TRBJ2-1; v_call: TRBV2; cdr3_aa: CASTLAGGPESEQFF
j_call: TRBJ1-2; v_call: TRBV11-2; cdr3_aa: CASSFNRANYGYTF
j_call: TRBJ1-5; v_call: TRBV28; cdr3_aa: CASSLESDQPQHF
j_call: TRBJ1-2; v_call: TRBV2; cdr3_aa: CASRWDRVGYGYTF
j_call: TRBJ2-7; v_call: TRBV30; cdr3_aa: CAWSVGPGQSYEQYF
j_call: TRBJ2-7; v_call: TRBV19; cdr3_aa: CASSTDRAYEQYF
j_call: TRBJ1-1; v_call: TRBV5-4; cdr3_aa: CASSSGQRLNTEAFF
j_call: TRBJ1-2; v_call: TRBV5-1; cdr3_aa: CASSSGQGARGYTF
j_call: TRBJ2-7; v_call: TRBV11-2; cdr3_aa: CASSYQTGSSYEQYF
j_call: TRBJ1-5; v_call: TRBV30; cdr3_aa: CAWSVEYSNQPQHF
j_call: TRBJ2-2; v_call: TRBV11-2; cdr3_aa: CASSLLGVAGTGELFF
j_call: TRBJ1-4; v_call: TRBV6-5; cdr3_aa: CASSRVQGDEKLFF
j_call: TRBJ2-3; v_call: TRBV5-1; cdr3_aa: CASSLGTSTSTDTQYF
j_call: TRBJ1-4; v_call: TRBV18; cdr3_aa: CASSPNRGRVNEKLFF
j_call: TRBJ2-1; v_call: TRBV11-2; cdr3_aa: CASSLEGGFNEQFF